This note documents a single T cell receptor (beta chain) sequence. Its antigen is currently unknown. These data belong to a study of shared clonotypes between healthy human individuals. Germline assignment: CDR1 SQVTM and CDR2 ANQGSEA. The CDR3 is 12 amino acids. After removal of 6 bases from V and 3 bases from J, the junction contained 3 bases not matched to a gene. Study observations and caveats: Larger estimated richness was generally seen in naive subsets than in memory subsets. It was observed that approximately 5% of naive CD4 clonotypes were shared across several donors.

Repertoires were generated with immunoSEQ multiplex PCR, while TCRdb's copy carries only in-frame clones and drops some. Of around 2.5 million clones listed, 93% are singletons. The chain has TRBV29-1 and TRBJ2-5; 8 nucleotides match TRBD1. The sample comprised naive CD4+ T cells from PBMCs. Subset defined: CD45RA+ positively selected. The TCR originated in a man aged 18 to 30 in good health. Some clones in this sample may be carry-over from other donors' samples. The CDR3: CSVNRGEETQYF. The CDR3 DNA sequence: TGCAGCGTCAACAGGGGGGAAGAGACCCAGTACTTC.